The 3 T cell receptor beta chains listed next were all sequenced from one sample in a study of T cell responses to AZD1222 COVID-19 vaccine. Libraries were prepared by immunoSEQ multiplex PCR; TCRdb keeps only in-frame clonotypes and omits some of them. Among under 200,000 clones, roughly nine tenths were seen once, and the ten largest hold approximately 2%. The specimen comprised peripheral blood, sampled on day 0 of AZD1222 vaccination. The origin of the receptors is an adult in good health.

The chain joins TRBV6-2 or TRBV6-3 to TRBJ2-7; TRBD2 aligns across 8 bases. The ends lost 2 bases at V and 0 bases at J; junction bases unmatched: 12. Germline V gives CDR1 MNHEY, CDR2 SVGEGT. This CDR3 has 18 amino acids. CDR3 loop: CASSYTPLSGTLSYEQYF. In nucleotides, the CDR3 is TGTGCCAGCAGTTACACCCCCCTTAGCGGGACTCTCTCCTACGAGCAGTACTTC.

This clone was seen a few times. This rearrangement joins TRBV30 to TRBJ1-6; a weak D match, TRBD1 (6 bases). This CDR3 is 14 amino acids long. CDR1 GTSNPN and CDR2 SVGIG come from the germline V gene (reference sequence). Trimming pared 0 bases from V and 7 bases from J, leaving 10 bases between. This CDR3 reads CAWSVGGMNSPLHF. The CDR3 DNA sequence: TGTGCCTGGAGTGTGGGGGGCATGAATTCACCCCTCCACTTT.

This rearrangement joins TRBV20-1 to TRBJ2-5; D is unclear. Germline CDR1 reads DFQATT; CDR2 reads SNEGSKA (reference sequence). The CDR3 has 10 residues. Trimming cost V 3 bases and J 5 bases, with 4 bases left between them. Here the CDR3 reads CSASGETQYF. CDR3 DNA: TGCAGTGCTAGCGGCGAGACCCAGTACTTC.